The 17 T cell receptor beta chains below were found in one sample sequenced in a study of control samples from healthy donors and cancer patients. Assay used: immunoSEQ multiplex PCR; TCRdb lists only in-frame clones, some missing. The sample lists roughly 80,000 clones, approximately 91% occurring once. Sequencing was performed on blood. The receptors shown here come from a woman aged 45-65 years in good health.

J is TRBJ1-5 and V is TRBV19, with D perhaps TRBD1 (5 bases). Germline-derived CDR1 and CDR2 are LNHDA and SQIVND (reference sequence). This CDR3 is built from 15 residues. V was shortened by 7 bases and J by 3 bases, with 16 bases between the two germline ends. The CDR3 loop is CASKEEGATNQPQHF. The CDR3 DNA sequence: TGTGCCAGTAAAGAGGAAGGGGCGACCAATCAGCCCCAGCATTTT.

The chain links TRBV6-1 to TRBJ2-4; D possibly corresponds to TRBD2 (6 bases). The CDR3 consists of 16 residues. Between the trimmed V and J ends, which lost 3 bases and 6 bases, there was a span of 18 bases. The germline CDR1 and CDR2 sequences are MNHNS and SASEGT. The CDR3 reads CASSDGIGGRGNIQYF. For the CDR3, the DNA is TGTGCCAGCAGTGACGGTATCGGGGGTCGGGGAAACATTCAGTACTTC.

Only one count was recorded for this clone. This chain joins TRBV30 and TRBJ2-3; no firm D call. CDR3 size: 14 residues. Germline values: CDR1 GTSNPN, CDR2 SVGIG (reference sequence). V gave up 5 bases and J gave up 0 bases, with 12 bases separating them. The CDR3 here is CAWLAVPSTDTQYF. CDR3 nucleotide sequence: TGTGCCTGGCTCGCAGTACCTAGCACAGATACGCAGTATTTT.

V is TRBV2 and J is TRBJ1-2; no clear D gene. Germline V lookup: CDR1 SNHLY, CDR2 FYNNEI. The V and J ends lost 0 bases and 4 bases respectively, with 12 bases between them. This CDR3 contains 15 residues. The CDR3 nucleotides read TGTGCCAGCAGTGAAGCGCATATTAATTCCTATGGCTACACCTTC. It encodes CASSEAHINSYGYTF.

V usage is TRBV29-1 and J usage is TRBJ2-7; 8 nucleotides match TRBD1. This CDR3 spans 12 amino acids. V dropped 6 bases and J dropped 10; count of bases not matched to a gene: 11. Germline-derived CDR1 and CDR2 are SQVTM and ANQGSEA. DNA for the CDR3: TGCAGCGTCTCTCCGACAGGGGACGTACAGTACTTC. Residues: CSVSPTGDVQYF.

The rearrangement links TRBV5-1 to TRBJ2-7; 7 nucleotides align to TRBD1. Per the germline V gene, CDR1 is SGHRS and CDR2 is YFSETQ. This CDR3 is built from 16 residues. The ends lost 0 bases at V and 2 bases at J; junction bases unmatched: 8. The CDR3 loop reads CASSLAPTGPTYEQYF. The CDR3 bases are TGCGCCAGCAGCTTGGCGCCGACAGGGCCAACCTACGAGCAGTACTTC.

This clone was seen a handful of times. The V call is TRBV10-3, the J call TRBJ2-2; D is perhaps TRBD1 (6 bases). Deletions cut 3 bases from V and 7 bases from J, with 21 bases between. Germline V gives CDR1 ENHRY, CDR2 SYGVKD. This CDR3 comprises 17 residues. The CDR3 DNA is TGTGCCATCAGTGACCCAAATTCGCCGGACAGCTACGGGGAGCTGTTTTTT. Protein sequence: CAISDPNSPDSYGELFF.

V usage is TRBV5-4 and J usage is TRBJ2-7; a possible D gene is TRBD2 (7 bases). The length of the CDR3 is 15 residues. With 3 bases removed from V and 7 bases from J, the gap between germline ends came to 20 bases. Germline V gene sequence: CDR1 SGHNT, CDR2 YYREEE (reference sequence). This CDR3 is CASSSRRGGRGEQYF. CDR3 bases: TGTGCCAGCAGCTCCCGGAGGGGGGGCAGAGGAGAGCAGTACTTC.

To note about this clone: The CDR3 does not end in the conserved phenylalanine or tryptophan, so this is likely a read error. The chain joins TRBV6-5 to TRBJ1-1; no clear D gene. Trimming pared 4 bases from V and 5 bases from J, leaving 14 bases between. The CDR3 has 14 residues. The germline V gene encodes CDR1 MNHEY and CDR2 SVGAGI. DNA for the CDR3: TGTGCCAGCAGTTCCGCCTCGAAAGGGACTGAAGCTTTCCTT. Its protein product is CASSSASKGTEAFL.

J is TRBJ2-3 and V is TRBV20-1; 9 positions agree with TRBD2. The CDR3 extends over 14 amino acids. CDR1 and CDR2 from the germline V gene are DFQATT and SNEGSKA (reference sequence). With V trimmed by 3 bases and J by 3 bases, 4 bases remained unmatched. The CDR3 nucleotides read TGCAGTGCTAGTAGCGGGGGTCGGACAGATACGCAGTATTTT. Translated, it gives CSASSGGRTDTQYF.

By share of the sample, this clone is medium-sized. V is TRBV9 and J is TRBJ1-5; 7 bases agree with TRBD1. Germline values: CDR1 SGDLS, CDR2 YYNGEE. Losses at the gene ends were 4 bases for V and 3 bases for J; bases not matched to a gene: 4. CDR3 length: 14 amino acids. The CDR3 is CASSPGTDNQPQHF. The CDR3, as DNA: TGTGCCAGCAGCCCAGGGACAGACAATCAGCCCCAGCATTTT.

Here the CDR3 reads CASSVKGNTEAFF. The CDR3 DNA follows: TGTGCCAGCAGCGTTAAAGGGAACACTGAAGCTTTCTTT. This chain joins TRBV9 and TRBJ1-1; no firm D call. The CDR3 covers 13 residues. CDR1 and CDR2 from the germline V gene are SGDLS and YYNGEE. V lost 2 bases and J lost 1, with 6 bases in between.

The CDR3, as DNA: TGTGCCAGCAGCTATTTCGGGGTTAGCTATGGCTACACCTTC. It codes for CASSYFGVSYGYTF. The chain has TRBV5-4 and TRBJ1-2; D remains unclear. V lost 3 bases and J 4 bases, leaving 13 bases between the germline ends. CDR1 is SGHNT, CDR2 YYREEE, per germline (reference sequence). The CDR3 runs 14 residues.

The V gene is TRBV2, the J gene TRBJ2-7; 8 positions match TRBD2. The V gene's germline CDR1 is SNHLY and CDR2 FYNNEI. The V and J ends lost 8 bases and 0 bases, in that order; junction bases with no gene match: 9. The CDR3 runs to 15 residues. The CDR3 reads CASELERGSSYEQYF. CDR3 sequence (DNA): TGTGCCAGCGAGTTAGAGCGGGGGAGCTCCTACGAGCAGTACTTC.

The chain joins TRBV9 to TRBJ1-2, with D uncertain. Germline CDR1 is SGDLS and CDR2 is YYNGEE. Trimming stripped 0 bases from V and 6 bases from J, with 9 bases between. This CDR3 comprises 13 residues. The CDR3 DNA reads as TGTGCCAGCAGCGTAGGTACCCGAGATGGCTACACCTTC. Translated, it gives CASSVGTRDGYTF.

The rearrangement links TRBV19 to TRBJ1-5; D might be TRBD1 (6 bases). CDR3 length: 12 residues. The V gene lost 4 bases and the J gene lost 7 bases, with 8 bases spanning the gap. CDR1 and CDR2 (germline): LNHDA, SQIVND (reference sequence). CDR3 residues: CASSKGEQPQHF. The CDR3 DNA reads as TGTGCCAGTAGTAAGGGGGAGCAGCCCCAGCATTTT.

The V and J genes are TRBV15 and TRBJ1-4, with a possible D match to TRBD1 (5 bases). The V end lost 2 bases, the J end lost 8 bases, and 15 bases lay between the germline ends. This CDR3 contains 15 residues. Germline-derived CDR1 and CDR2 are LNHNV and YYDKDF (reference sequence). The CDR3 DNA reads as TGTGCCACCAGCAGAACAGGCCCCGAATGGGAAAAACTGTTTTTT. Amino acid sequence: CATSRTGPEWEKLFF.